This T cell receptor beta chain was recorded in a study of spatial heterogeneity in lung cancer. The time point is: blood at routine non-recurrence follow-up after resection. MiXCR was run by TCRdb on the 5' RACE reads, yielding one entry per CDR3 protein. The repertoire consists of 40,000 to 50,000 distinct CDR3 sequences, with 10% occurring once and the leading ten covering over 15%. With V trimmed by 8 bases and J by 3 bases, 10 bases remained unmatched. Per germline, CDR1 MNHEY and CDR2 SVGEGT. The length of the CDR3 is 14 residues. The sequenced sample was PBMCs, obtained at follow-up. The sequence derives from a female donor with early-stage non-small cell lung cancer. The chain links TRBV6-2 or TRBV6-3 to TRBJ2-7; the match to TRBD1 covers 7 bases. CDR3 sequence: CASSRGQLYYEQYF. The CDR3, as DNA: TGTGCCAGCTCGAGGGGGCAGCTTTACTACGAGCAGTACTTC.